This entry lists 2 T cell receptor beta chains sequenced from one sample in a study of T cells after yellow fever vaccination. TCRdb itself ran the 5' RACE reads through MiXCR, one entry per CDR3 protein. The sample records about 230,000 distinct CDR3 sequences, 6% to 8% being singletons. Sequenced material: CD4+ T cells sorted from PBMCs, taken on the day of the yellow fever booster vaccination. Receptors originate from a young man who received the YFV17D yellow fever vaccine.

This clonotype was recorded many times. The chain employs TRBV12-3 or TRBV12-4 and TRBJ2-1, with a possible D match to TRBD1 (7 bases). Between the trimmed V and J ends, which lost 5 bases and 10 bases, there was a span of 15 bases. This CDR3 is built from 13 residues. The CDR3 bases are TGTGCCAGCAGTGCAAGACAGGGAGGCGAGCAGTTCTTC. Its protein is CASSARQGGEQFF.

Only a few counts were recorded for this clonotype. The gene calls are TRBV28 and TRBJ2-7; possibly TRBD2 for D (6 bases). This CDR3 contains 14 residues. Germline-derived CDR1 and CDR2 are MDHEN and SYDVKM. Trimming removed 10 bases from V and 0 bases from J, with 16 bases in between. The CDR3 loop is CATQSAGSSYEQYF. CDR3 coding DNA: TGTGCCACCCAGTCCGCGGGGAGCTCCTACGAGCAGTACTTC. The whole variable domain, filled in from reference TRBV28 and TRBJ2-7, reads DVKVTQSSRYLVKRTGEKVFLECVQDMDHENMFWYRQDPGLGLRLIYFSYDVKMKEKGDIPEGYSVSREKKERFSLILESASTNQTSMYLCATQSAGSSYEQYFGPGTRLTVT.